This entry concerns a single T cell receptor beta chain. The target antigen is unknown. The junction shows a germline mismatch at one end, possibly a read error. Using immunoSEQ multiplex PCR, the repertoire was profiled, and TCRdb retains in-frame clones only, with some absent. The sample records about 2,500,000 clones, 85% to 95% being singletons. This CDR3 comprises 15 residues. Germline V gene sequence: CDR1 SSHAT, CDR2 FNYEAQ (reference sequence). This specimen comes from a study of shared clonotypes between healthy human individuals. Study-level information: A donor's plate count was three for CD4 naive and three for CD4 memory; CD8 naive had two and CD8 memory one.

Study-level points and caveats: In the sorted subsets, rarefaction showed sequencing was incomplete despite large depth.

The source material was naive CD4+ T cells sorted from blood. Subset reported: CD45RA+ positively selected. The chain couples TRBV7-7 to TRBJ2-1; TRBD2 might be the D (6 bases). The TCR originated in a young man in good health. The CDR3 nucleotides are TGTGCTAGCAGCCCCGGAGGGACGCCTTACAATGAGCAGTTCTTC. Translated, it gives CASSPGGTPYNEQFF. Variable domain in full (rest from reference TRBV7-7 and TRBJ2-1): GAGVSQSPRYKVTKRGQDVTLRCDPISSHATLYWYQQALGQGPEFLTYFNYEAQPDKSGLPSDRFSAERPEGSISTLTIQRTEQRDSAMYRCASSPGGTPYNEQFFGPGTRLTVL.